Listed below are T cell receptor beta chains from one sample, sequenced in a study of blood T cell repertoires in COVID-19. Repertoires were generated with immunoSEQ multiplex PCR, while TCRdb's copy carries only in-frame clones and drops some. Among 200,000 to 300,000 clones listed, about 86% were seen once. Material for sequencing was peripheral blood. These receptors came from a man under 40 with active or convalescent COVID-19. Each CDR3 is given with its conserved first and last residue.

j_call	cdr3_length	v_call	cdr3_aa
TRBJ2-3	16	TRBV4-1	CASSQARAGGPDTQYF
TRBJ2-5	11	TRBV15	CATSRDLNQYF
TRBJ2-7	14	TRBV4-3	CASSQDPRASEQYF
TRBJ2-3	16	TRBV19	CASSPQRRGTTDTQYF
TRBJ1-1	13	TRBV2	CASSVDRGTEAFF
TRBJ2-5	14	TRBV6-5	CASSEPGVGETQYF
TRBJ1-1	15	TRBV15	CATSRVPRQGTEAFF
TRBJ1-4	15	TRBV18	CASSPPDRVGEKLFF
TRBJ2-4	13	TRBV5-4	CASSSSPENIQYF
TRBJ1-3	22	TRBV21-1	CASSKDNPSSNPVMGSGNTIYF
TRBJ2-2	18	TRBV7-8	CASSSGLAGAKNTGELFF
TRBJ2-3	15	TRBV4-2	CASSPSGGPADTQYF
TRBJ1-1	13	TRBV11-2	CASCRGGNTEAFF
TRBJ1-2	13	TRBV2	CASSVNRDYGYTF
TRBJ2-5	13	TRBV21-1	CGQRGCARETQYF
TRBJ1-5	15	TRBV4-1	CASSQYGHADQPQHF
TRBJ2-3	16	TRBV25-1	CASSAAGAPNTDTQYF
TRBJ2-7	11	TRBV10-1	CASRPRREQYF
TRBJ1-2	18	TRBV19	CASSIAGFNGATIYGYTF
TRBJ1-2	18	TRBV3-1/TRBV3-2	CASSQDSRAPVSTDGYTF
TRBJ2-1	13	TRBV6-6	CATQLAGGYEQFF
TRBJ2-3	16	TRBV5-1	CASSLFTSGGANTQYF
TRBJ2-2	15	TRBV19	CASSTSGGSIRELFF
TRBJ1-1	13	TRBV12-3/TRBV12-4	CASQGGMNTEAFF
TRBJ1-1	17	TRBV18	CASSPPLIRGRNTEAFF
TRBJ2-1	12	TRBV7-3	CASSSTYNEQFF
TRBJ2-5	14	TRBV5-1	CASSLAVYQETQYF
TRBJ1-2	15	TRBV7-9	CASSLAGEPNYGYTF
TRBJ1-2	15	TRBV5-5	CASRQGAHLNYGYTF
TRBJ2-3	15	TRBV5-4	CASRTGTSRPDTQYF
TRBJ2-5	13	TRBV29-1	CSERSGNQETQYF
TRBJ1-1	13	TRBV19	CASSPGQITEAFF
TRBJ2-5	16	TRBV5-1	CASSLFARGGLETQYF
TRBJ2-1	17	TRBV12-2	CASRLPLAGGSYNEQFF
TRBJ2-4	17	TRBV7-8	CASRGGMEPGAKNIQYF
TRBJ1-2	11	TRBV2	CASSDQYGYTF
TRBJ2-3	17	TRBV9	CASSVAASGVVTDTQYF
TRBJ1-2	14	TRBV6-2/TRBV6-3	CASSLPRTGVGYTF
TRBJ1-1	15	TRBV4-1	CASSQDNSMNTEAFF
TRBJ1-3	17	TRBV2	CASSPFGGANSGNTIYF
TRBJ2-2	16	TRBV6-2/TRBV6-3	CASSLKRGGTTGELFF
TRBJ2-2	19	TRBV11-2	CASSPTRQGARGSTGELFF
TRBJ2-3	17	TRBV19	CASSRGGPASGTDTQYF
TRBJ1-2	15	TRBV9	CASSVGSGMGSGYTF
TRBJ2-1	9	TRBV9	CASKLEQFF
TRBJ2-3	17	TRBV6-2/TRBV6-3	CASSSFERGASTDTQYF
TRBJ2-7	13	TRBV7-9	CASSLVASYEQYF